A selection of T cell receptor beta chains follows, all from one sample in a study of Graves' ophthalmopathy and Graves' hyperthyroidism. TCRdb called the multiplex PCR reads again in MiXCR, with one record for every CDR3 protein. This sample has 500,000 to 700,000 distinct CDR3 sequences, with just under 40% found just once. The specimen was peripheral blood or thyroid tissue (not recorded which). These receptors all come from an adult man with Graves' hyperthyroidism. The CDR3 runs from the conserved cysteine through the conserved F or W. D genes are given only for firm matches. Where a row states a size, it is once, few, many or the class of an expanded clone; other rows omit it.

cdr3_aa	cdr3_nt	v_call	j_call	clone_size	d_call
CASSSWTENTEAFF	TGTGCCAGCAGTTCCTGGACCGAGAACACTGAAGCTTTCTTT	TRBV12-3/TRBV12-4	TRBJ1-1	many	.
CASSRGLSSPLHF	TGTGCCAGCAGCAGGGGGCTGAGCTCACCCCTCCACTTT	TRBV5-6	TRBJ1-6	many	TRBD1
CSVAVWRGDSYEQYF	TGCAGCGTTGCGGTCTGGCGGGGGGACTCCTACGAGCAGTACTTC	TRBV29-1	TRBJ2-7	many	TRBD2
CASSTQGARGQLSGSPLHF	TGTGCCAGCAGCACACAGGGGGCGCGCGGACAGCTGTCGGGTTCACCCCTCCACTTT	TRBV7-9	TRBJ1-6	.	TRBD1
CASSPNPSNQPQHF	TGTGCCAGCAGCCCCAACCCTAGCAATCAGCCCCAGCATTTT	TRBV11-2	TRBJ1-5	many	.
CASRRGTLEQYF	TGCGCCAGCCGAAGGGGGACCCTCGAGCAGTACTTC	TRBV10-2	TRBJ2-7	.	.
CASSSWAGELFF	TGTGCCAGCAGCTCTTGGGCCGGGGAGCTGTTTTTT	TRBV7-3	TRBJ2-2	.	.
CASTGAQNDGKLFF	TGTGCCAGCACAGGAGCTCAAAATGATGGAAAACTGTTTTTT	TRBV7-9	TRBJ1-4	many	.
CATRLPGANVLTF	TGTGCCACCCGTCTCCCTGGGGCCAACGTCCTGACTTTC	TRBV19	TRBJ2-6	many	.
CASSSTRLGTEAFF	TGTGCCAGCAGTTCTACGAGGCTGGGCACTGAAGCTTTCTTT	TRBV12-3/TRBV12-4	TRBJ1-1	.	.
CASSTGVNQPQHF	TGCGCCAGCAGCACAGGGGTAAATCAGCCCCAGCATTTT	TRBV10-1	TRBJ1-5	many	TRBD1
CASSQGRFLETQYF	TGTGCCAGCAGTCAGGGGAGGTTTTTGGAGACCCAGTACTTC	TRBV7-9	TRBJ2-5	.	.
CSASGWPHEQYF	TGCAGTGCTAGCGGGTGGCCCCACGAGCAGTACTTC	TRBV20-1	TRBJ2-7	many	.
CASSLLQGTTEAFF	TGCGCCAGCAGCTTGTTACAGGGGACCACTGAAGCTTTCTTT	TRBV5-1	TRBJ1-1	many	TRBD1
CASSPGQGGYTF	TGTGCCAGCAGCCCCGGACAGGGCGGCTACACCTTC	TRBV7-9	TRBJ1-2	.	TRBD1
CASDMQYF	TGTGCCAGTGACATGCAGTATTTT	TRBV2	TRBJ2-3	few	.
CASSLVAGTGELFF	TGTGCCAGCAGCTTGGTGGCTGGCACCGGGGAGCTGTTTTTT	TRBV5-5	TRBJ2-2	many	.
CASSVGTGYAQYF	TGTGCCAGCAGTGTGGGGACAGGGTATGCCCAGTACTTC	TRBV25-1	TRBJ2-5	many	TRBD1
CASSLARGSTGELFF	TGTGCCAGCAGCTTAGCCAGGGGGAGCACCGGGGAGCTGTTTTTT	TRBV7-9	TRBJ2-2	.	TRBD1
CASSLGGRGTQYF	TGTGCCAGCAGCTTGGGGGGTAGAGGGACCCAGTACTTC	TRBV5-6	TRBJ2-5	.	.
CSARDWPGQGAGETQYF	TGCAGTGCTAGAGATTGGCCCGGACAGGGGGCAGGAGAGACCCAGTACTTC	TRBV20-1	TRBJ2-5	many	TRBD1
CASSGIRTDDQPQHF	TGTGCCAGCAGTGGGATCAGGACTGACGATCAGCCCCAGCATTTT	TRBV6-6	TRBJ1-5	few	.
CASSSAPRGHYEQYF	TGTGCCAGCAGCTCGGCCCCAAGGGGCCACTACGAGCAGTACTTC	TRBV5-1	TRBJ2-7	.	.
CASSLKGVSNQPQHF	TGTGCCAGCAGCTTAAAAGGAGTGAGCAATCAGCCCCAGCATTTT	TRBV7-9	TRBJ1-5	.	.
CASSGGRLGTPLHF	TGTGCCAGCAGCGGAGGACGGTTGGGGACACCCCTCCACTTT	TRBV7-9	TRBJ1-6	many	.
CATRETGANVLTF	TGTGCCACCAGGGAGACTGGGGCCAACGTCCTGACTTTC	TRBV10-3	TRBJ2-6	.	.
CASSVGQGAFNQPQHF	TGTGCCAGCAGTGTAGGACAGGGGGCGTTCAATCAGCCCCAGCATTTT	TRBV2	TRBJ1-5	.	TRBD1
CASSVDAGELLF	TGTGCCAGCAGCGTGGATGCCGGGGAGCTGCTTTTT	TRBV9	TRBJ2-2	.	.
CASSQERVYEQYF	TGCGCCAGCAGCCAAGAACGCGTGTACGAGCAGTACTTC	TRBV4-1	TRBJ2-7	many	.
CASSLDRVATGELFF	TGTGCCAGCAGTCTGGACAGGGTCGCCACCGGGGAGCTGTTTTTT	TRBV7-3	TRBJ2-2	many	TRBD1
CSSTSGRATGELFF	TGCAGCTCGACTAGCGGGAGGGCCACCGGGGAGCTGTTTTTT	TRBV29-1	TRBJ2-2	.	TRBD2
CASSPRTDSNQPQHF	TGTGCCAGCAGTCCCCGGACAGATAGCAATCAGCCCCAGCATTTT	TRBV2	TRBJ1-5	.	.
CSADRAPNQPQHF	TGCAGCGCGGACAGGGCACCCAATCAGCCCCAGCATTTT	TRBV29-1	TRBJ1-5	.	TRBD1
CSARGGSYEQYF	TGCAGTGCTAGAGGGGGCTCCTACGAGCAGTACTTC	TRBV20-1	TRBJ2-7	many	.
CSVHHGTGNTEAFF	TGCAGCGTTCACCACGGGACAGGGAACACTGAAGCTTTCTTT	TRBV29-1	TRBJ1-1	many	TRBD1
CASSFDYYEQYF	TGTGCCAGCAGCTTTGACTACTACGAGCAGTACTTC	TRBV7-9	TRBJ2-7	many	.
CASSLTGSRSYEQYF	TGTGCCAGCAGCTTGACCGGGTCCCGCTCCTACGAGCAGTACTTC	TRBV7-2	TRBJ2-7	.	.
CASGPYSGELFF	TGTGCTAGTGGTCCCTATTCCGGGGAGCTGTTTTTT	TRBV12-5	TRBJ2-2	.	.
CASSLAPREGYEQYF	TGTGCCAGCAGCTTGGCCCCCCGGGAAGGCTACGAGCAGTACTTC	TRBV5-5	TRBJ2-7	.	.
CASSRGQGPGEQYF	TGTGCCAGCAGTAGGGGACAGGGTCCCGGCGAGCAGTACTTC	TRBV6-5	TRBJ2-7	many	TRBD1
CARQIVSNQPQHF	TGTGCTAGGCAGATAGTTAGCAATCAGCCCCAGCATTTT	TRBV7-8	TRBJ1-5	.	.
CAISGGAADTQYF	TGTGCCATCAGTGGGGGGGCCGCGGATACGCAGTATTTT	TRBV6-5	TRBJ2-3	few	.
CASSSYYSNQPQHF	TGTGCCAGCAGCTCATATTATAGCAATCAGCCCCAGCATTTT	TRBV5-5	TRBJ1-5	few	.
CASRRLGLLATNEKLFF	TGTGCCAGCAGGCGTCTGGGACTGCTTGCAACTAATGAAAAACTGTTTTTT	TRBV2	TRBJ1-4	many	.
CASSGQGWNIQYF	TGTGCCAGCAGTGGTCAGGGATGGAACATTCAGTACTTC	TRBV2	TRBJ2-4	few	.
CSARDSLGRLSNQPQHF	TGCAGTGCTAGAGATTCCCTCGGACGGCTCAGCAATCAGCCCCAGCATTTT	TRBV20-1	TRBJ1-5	.	.
CASSFPGAAGSHEQYF	TGTGCCAGCAGTTTCCCCGGGGCGGCAGGAAGCCACGAGCAGTACTTC	TRBV7-8	TRBJ2-7	.	.
CASSSARGQGYEQYF	TGTGCCAGCAGCTCGGCCCGGGGACAGGGCTACGAGCAGTACTTC	TRBV7-2	TRBJ2-7	.	TRBD1
CASSFDRGRWIETQYF	TGTGCCAGCAGCTTCGACAGGGGGAGATGGATAGAGACCCAGTACTTC	TRBV6-5	TRBJ2-5	.	TRBD1
CATSRGLGENTEAFF	TGCGCCACGAGCAGGGGGCTAGGGGAAAACACTGAAGCTTTCTTT	TRBV4-1	TRBJ1-1	.	TRBD1
CSASTGNSNQPQHF	TGCAGCGCCTCGACAGGGAACAGCAATCAGCCCCAGCATTTT	TRBV29-1	TRBJ1-5	many	TRBD1
CASSVPGLGSHEQYF	TGTGCCAGCAGTGTTCCGGGACTAGGTTCCCACGAGCAGTACTTC	TRBV28	TRBJ2-7	many	TRBD2
CASSPRATANYGYTF	TGTGCCAGCAGCCCCAGGGCGACGGCTAACTATGGCTACACCTTC	TRBV2	TRBJ1-2	.	.
CASSYSGQGVGYTF	TGTGCCAGCAGTTACTCAGGACAGGGGGTCGGCTACACCTTC	TRBV6-5	TRBJ1-2	.	TRBD1
CASRPGLGGSTIYF	TGTGCCAGCAGACCGGGGTTAGGTGGAAGCACCATATATTTT	TRBV3-1	TRBJ1-3	.	.